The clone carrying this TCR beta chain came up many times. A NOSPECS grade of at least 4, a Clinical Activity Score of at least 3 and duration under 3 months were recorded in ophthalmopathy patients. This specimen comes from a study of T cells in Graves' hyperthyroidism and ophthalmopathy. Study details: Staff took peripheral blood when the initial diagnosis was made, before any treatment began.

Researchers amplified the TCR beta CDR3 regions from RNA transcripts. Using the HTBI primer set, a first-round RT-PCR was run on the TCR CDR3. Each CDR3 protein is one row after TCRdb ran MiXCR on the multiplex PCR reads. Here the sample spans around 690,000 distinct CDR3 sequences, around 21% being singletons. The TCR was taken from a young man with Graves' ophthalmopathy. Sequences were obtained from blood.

The CDR3 region has the DNA TGTGCCAGCAGCCCGATAGCGGGAGGGCCGGATACGCAGTATTTT. Its protein is CASSPIAGGPDTQYF. The chain employs TRBV2 and TRBJ2-3, with 11 bases matching TRBD2. Germline V gene lookup returns CDR1 SNHLY and CDR2 FYNNEI. The CDR3 length is 15 residues. The V segment lost 6 bases and the J segment 6 bases; nucleotides outside the gene matches: 8.